A selection of T cell receptor beta chains follows, all from one sample in a study of CD8 T cells in Susac syndrome. Using its own MiXCR run on the immunoSEQ multiplex PCR reads, TCRdb lists one record per CDR3 protein. The profile shows about 280,000 distinct CDR3 sequences, about 85% of them singletons. The specimen was CD8+ T cells from PBMCs. The source of these receptors is a human donor with multiple sclerosis. Each CDR3 is given with its conserved first and last residue. The D gene is left open where the match is weak. Clone size is given for some rows only: seen once, a few or many times, or a class if the clone is expanded.

>TRBJ2-1|TRBD2|TRBV7-9|18|NA
TGTGCCAGCAGCTTAGTTGCTAGCGGGGCCCCCTCCTACAATGAGCAGTTCTTC
CASSLVASGAPSYNEQFF
>TRBJ2-3|NA|TRBV5-6|15|NA
TGTGCCAGCAGCTTGGCTCTAGCAGGCACAGATACGCAGTATTTT
CASSLALAGTDTQYF
>TRBJ2-5|NA|TRBV27|15|NA
TGTGCCAGCAGCCTCCTAGGGGGGGACGGGGAGACCCAGTACTTC
CASSLLGGDGETQYF
>TRBJ2-3|NA|TRBV6-2/TRBV6-3|18|NA
TGTGCCAGCAGTGACAGACTCGGGGGGCGGCCGTTCACAGATACGCAGTATTTT
CASSDRLGGRPFTDTQYF
>TRBJ2-1|NA|TRBV15|17|NA
TGTGCCACCAGCAGAGATGTCGCCAATCAGTACGACAATGAGCAGTTCTTC
CATSRDVANQYDNEQFF
>TRBJ1-1|NA|TRBV23-1|16|NA
TGCGCCAGCAGTCGCGGCCCCCCATTTGTGAACACTGAAGCTTTCTTT
CASSRGPPFVNTEAFF
>TRBJ1-1|NA|TRBV7-9|12|NA
TGTGCCAGCAGTCCCGATAATATTGAAGCTTTCTTT
CASSPDNIEAFF
>TRBJ2-3|TRBD2|TRBV15|18|NA
TGTGCCACCAACCCTTCTGTACGGACTAGCGGGGGCATGTATACGCAGTATTTT
CATNPSVRTSGGMYTQYF
>TRBJ2-7|NA|TRBV7-8|15|few
TGTGCCAGCAGCTTAGATGAGACAGGAGGGAACGAGCAGTACTTC
CASSLDETGGNEQYF
>TRBJ1-1|NA|TRBV19|14|NA
TGTGCCAGTAGGTACAGGGTCGACAGCACTGAAGCTTTCTTT
CASRYRVDSTEAFF
>TRBJ1-1|NA|TRBV28|15|NA
TGTGCCAGCAGTTCCCCGAGAGGGAGGAACACTGAAGCTTTCTTT
CASSSPRGRNTEAFF
>TRBJ1-5|NA|TRBV2|13|once
TGTGCCAGCAGGTCACAGGGAAATCAGCCCCAGCATTTT
CASRSQGNQPQHF
>TRBJ1-1|NA|TRBV20-1|14|once
TGCAGTGCTATACAGTCGTCGTGGGACACTGAAGCTTTCTTT
CSAIQSSWDTEAFF
>TRBJ2-1|NA|TRBV7-9|16|few
TGTGCCAGCAGCTTAATCGGCGGGAGCAGGGGGAATGAGCAGTTCTTC
CASSLIGGSRGNEQFF
>TRBJ2-7|NA|TRBV7-9|14|NA
TGTGCCAGCAGTCGACAAGAGAGCTCCTACGAGCAGTGCTTC
CASSRQESSYEQCF
>TRBJ1-1|TRBD1|TRBV27|14|NA
TGTGCCAGCAGTGTGACAGGGGGGAACACTGAAGCTTTCTTT
CASSVTGGNTEAFF
>TRBJ2-1|TRBD2|TRBV29-1|17|NA
TGCAGCGTCACCGGGACTAGCGGTCAAAGCTCCTACAATGAGCAGTTCTTC
CSVTGTSGQSSYNEQFF
>TRBJ1-1|TRBD1|TRBV2|14|NA
TGTGCCAGCAGATCGACAGGGGTGAACACTGAAGCTTTCTTT
CASRSTGVNTEAFF
>TRBJ2-2|TRBD1|TRBV24-1|14|NA
TGTGCCACCGAAAGGACAGGGGATTCCGGGGAGCTGTTTTTT
CATERTGDSGELFF
>TRBJ2-2|TRBD1|TRBV24-1|15|NA
TGTGCCACCAGTCACAGGGGGCGTTTGACCGGGGAGCTGTTTTTT
CATSHRGRLTGELFF
>TRBJ2-7|NA|TRBV7-2|15|NA
TGTGCCAGCAGCTTATTTCTTGGGGAGGTCTACGAGCAGTACTTC
CASSLFLGEVYEQYF
>TRBJ2-3|NA|TRBV27|16|NA
TGTGCCAGCAGCACCGGGACTTTTCCTTCCACAGATACGCAGTATTTT
CASSTGTFPSTDTQYF
>TRBJ1-1|NA|TRBV9|14|NA
TGTGCCAGCAGCCTAGGTTCGGGGAGGGCTGAAGCTTTCTTT
CASSLGSGRAEAFF
>TRBJ2-1|TRBD2|TRBV28|15|NA
TGTGCCAGCAGTTTACTAGCGGGAGGGCCTAATGAGCAGTTCTTC
CASSLLAGGPNEQFF
>TRBJ2-7|TRBD2|TRBV2|16|once
TGTGCCAGCAGTGAATGGTTGCGGGAGGCGGCCTACGAGCAGTACTTC
CASSEWLREAAYEQYF
>TRBJ2-1|TRBD2|TRBV10-3|17|once
TGTGCCATCAGTGGTTCGCCGACTAGCGGGACGGTCAATGAGCAGTTCTTC
CAISGSPTSGTVNEQFF
>TRBJ2-1|TRBD2|TRBV4-1|15|NA
TGCGCCAGCAGCGAACTAGCGGGAGGGTCCGATGAGCAGTCCTTC
CASSELAGGSDEQSF
>TRBJ1-1|NA|TRBV29-1|10|NA
TGCAGCGCCGAGGGGGGTGAAGCTTTCTTT
CSAEGGEAFF
>TRBJ1-2|TRBD1|TRBV12-5|13|once
TGTGCTAGTGGCATGGACAGGACGATTCGCTACACCTTC
CASGMDRTIRYTF
>TRBJ2-7|NA|TRBV12-3/TRBV12-4|13|NA
TGTGCCAGCAGTGCGTCAGCCTCCTACGAGCAGTACTTC
CASSASASYEQYF
>TRBJ1-5|NA|TRBV7-9|13|NA
TGTGCCAGCAGCTGGGAGGGGAGACAGCCCCAGCATTTT
CASSWEGRQPQHF
>TRBJ2-3|TRBD1|TRBV20-1|14|NA
TGCAGTGCTCCGGGACAGGGGGCAACAGATACGCAGTATTTT
CSAPGQGATDTQYF
>TRBJ1-5|NA|TRBV12-3/TRBV12-4|14|NA
TGTGCCAGCAGTTGGAGAGGGGGGATTCAGCCCCAGCATTTT
CASSWRGGIQPQHF
>TRBJ2-5|NA|TRBV3-1|13|NA
TGTGCCAGCAGACCCGCCGCACGAGAGACCCAGTACTTC
CASRPAARETQYF
>TRBJ2-3|TRBD2|TRBV7-3|16|NA
TGTGCCAGCAGCTCCGGGACTAGCGGAAGCACAGATACGCAGTATTTT
CASSSGTSGSTDTQYF
>TRBJ2-7|TRBD1|TRBV7-2|14|few
TGTGCCAGCAGCTCCCGGGACAGGGACTACGAGCAGTACTTC
CASSSRDRDYEQYF
>TRBJ2-4|TRBD1|TRBV11-2|14|NA
TGTGCCAGCAGCCCCTGGGACAGCAAAAACATTCAGTACTTC
CASSPWDSKNIQYF
>TRBJ2-4|NA|TRBV28|14|NA
TGTGCCAGCGAGGGCCCCGGAGGCAAAAACATTCAGTACTTC
CASEGPGGKNIQYF
>TRBJ2-7|NA|TRBV9|14|NA
TGTGCCAGCAGCGTAGGACTTTGGTTGTCCGAGCAGTACTTC
CASSVGLWLSEQYF
>TRBJ2-3|NA|TRBV9|15|NA
TGTGCCAGCAGCGTAGGGGGGTCTAGCACAGATACGCAGTATTTT
CASSVGGSSTDTQYF
>TRBJ2-5|TRBD2|TRBV6-5|16|NA
TGTGCCAGCAGTTCCCTAGCGGGAGGATTGCAAGAGACCCAGTACTTC
CASSSLAGGLQETQYF
>TRBJ2-5|NA|TRBV28|15|NA
TGTGCCAGCAGACTGCTACAGGGATTCCAAGAGACCCAGTACTTC
CASRLLQGFQETQYF
>TRBJ2-1|NA|TRBV28|16|NA
TGTGCCAGCAGTTTAAGACAGTCGCCCTCCTACAATGAGCAGTTCTTC
CASSLRQSPSYNEQFF
>TRBJ2-3|TRBD2|TRBV4-1|16|NA
TGCGCCAGCAGCCAAGAGGGACTAGCGGGAGTAGATACGCAGTATTTT
CASSQEGLAGVDTQYF
>TRBJ2-5|NA|TRBV5-5|15|NA
TGTGCCAGCAGCTTGTTTACAAACCCTGCGGAGACCCAGTACTTC
CASSLFTNPAETQYF
>TRBJ2-1|TRBD1|TRBV28|15|NA
TGTGCCAGCAGGAGGACAGGGGAATATATCAATGAGCAGTTCTTC
CASRRTGEYINEQFF
>TRBJ2-5|TRBD2|TRBV7-2|17|NA
TGTGCCAGCAGCTCACCCTGGACTAGCGGGATTGTAGAGACCCAGTACTTC
CASSSPWTSGIVETQYF
>TRBJ1-5|TRBD1|TRBV19|17|NA
TGTGCCAGTAGTACTACCACAGGGGTTTATAGCAATCAGCCCCAGCATTTT
CASSTTTGVYSNQPQHF
>TRBJ2-1|TRBD2|TRBV12-3/TRBV12-4|16|NA
TGTGCCAGCAGTTCGGGACTAGCGGGAGAGTACAATGAGCAGTTCTTC
CASSSGLAGEYNEQFF
>TRBJ2-1|NA|TRBV30|14|NA
TGTGCCTCATGGAGGGGAAGCTCCTACAATGAGCAGTTCTTC
CASWRGSSYNEQFF
>TRBJ2-5|NA|TRBV13|14|NA
TGTGCCAGCAGCTTAATTGACATCCGAGAGACCCAGTACTTC
CASSLIDIRETQYF
>TRBJ1-2|NA|TRBV9|14|NA
TGTGCCAGCAGCGTAGGTCGGGTGGACTATGGCTACACCTTC
CASSVGRVDYGYTF
>TRBJ2-1|TRBD2|TRBV15|15|NA
TGTGCCACCAGCGAGCGGGAGACTCTCTACAATGAGCAGTTCTTC
CATSERETLYNEQFF
>TRBJ2-3|TRBD2|TRBV4-1|15|NA
TGCGCCAGCACCAAAGTGGGACTACCCGCAAATACGCAGTATTTT
CASTKVGLPANTQYF
>TRBJ1-1|NA|TRBV30|15|once
TGTGCCTGGAGTGTACAGCGCCTGCCTAGCACTGAAGCTTTCTTT
CAWSVQRLPSTEAFF